This T cell receptor (beta chain) appears in the sequencing data of a study of beta chain features in type 1 diabetes. General study points: TCRB CDR3 length was moderately but significantly reduced in all four CD4+ subsets of Type 1 diabetes patients.

The CDR3 totals 16 residues. The trim removed 3 bases at V and 2 bases at J, leaving 6 bases unmatched. Germline lookup yields CDR1 LNHDA and CDR2 SQIVND (reference sequence). All of the isolated RNA was reverse transcribed, so expressed TCRB transcripts were sequenced. Only in-frame clones appear in the TCRdb table, and some are missing; sequencing was by immunoSEQ multiplex PCR. The sample shows some 360,000 clones, around 10% of them seen only once. On this clone itself: Its antigen is undetermined.

Sequencing was performed on central memory CD4+ T cells from blood. This receptor was taken from a man younger than 45 with type 1 diabetes. The chain combines TRBV19 with TRBJ2-7, with TRBD2 matching 11 bases. This chain's CDR3 is CASSMGGTSGAYEQYF. In nucleotides, the CDR3 is TGTGCCAGTAGTATGGGGGGGACTAGCGGAGCCTACGAGCAGTACTTC.